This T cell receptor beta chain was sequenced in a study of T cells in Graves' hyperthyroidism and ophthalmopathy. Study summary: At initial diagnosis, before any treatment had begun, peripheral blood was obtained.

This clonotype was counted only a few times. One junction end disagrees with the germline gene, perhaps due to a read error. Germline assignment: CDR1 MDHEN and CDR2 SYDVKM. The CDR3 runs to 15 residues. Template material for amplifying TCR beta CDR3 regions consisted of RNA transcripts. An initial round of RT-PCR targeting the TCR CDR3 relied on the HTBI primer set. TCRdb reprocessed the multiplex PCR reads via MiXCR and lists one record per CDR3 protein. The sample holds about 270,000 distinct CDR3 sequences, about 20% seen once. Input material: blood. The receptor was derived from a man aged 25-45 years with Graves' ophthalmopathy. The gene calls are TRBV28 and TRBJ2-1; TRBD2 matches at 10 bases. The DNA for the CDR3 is TGTGCCCGCAGTTTATCGATTAGCGGGAGGAGGCAACAGTTCTTC. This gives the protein CARSLSISGRRQQFF. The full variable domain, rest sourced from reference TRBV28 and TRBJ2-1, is DVKVTQSSRYLVKRTGEKVFLECVQDMDHENMFWYRQDPGLGLRLIYFSYDVKMKEKGDIPEGYSVSREKKERFSLILESASTNQTSMYLCARSLSISGRRQQFFGPGTRLTVL.